The 10 T cell receptor beta chains in this list originate from one sample, sequenced in a study of human thymus T cells. Obtained as resections during corrective heart surgery, the thymus tissue was then studied. Measured with immunoSEQ multiplex PCR; TCRdb has only the in-frame clones, and not every one. The sample has around 120,000 clones; more than 90% are singletons. Material for sequencing was thymus tissue. The receptor set was obtained from a boy under three years old with a congenital heart defect but otherwise immunologically healthy.

The CDR3 loop reads CASSKLLNYGYTF. CDR3 nucleotide sequence: TGTGCCAGTAGTAAGCTCCTTAACTATGGCTACACCTTC. The genes are TRBV19 and TRBJ1-2; D is undetermined. From germline, CDR1 is LNHDA and CDR2 SQIVND (reference sequence). CDR3 length: 13 amino acids. Trimming shortened V by 4 bases and J by 1 base, and 7 bases separated the two germline ends.

CDR3 loop: CASSGGQALGEQYF. The CDR3 DNA reads as TGCGCCAGCAGCGGGGGACAGGCGCTCGGCGAGCAGTACTTC. The rearrangement links TRBV5-1 to TRBJ2-7, with 8 bases identical to TRBD1. Germline CDR1 SGHRS, CDR2 YFSETQ. The J segment lost 6 bases and the V segment lost 4 bases, leaving 9 bases of the junction unmatched. This CDR3 is 14 amino acids long.

The chain has TRBV28 and TRBJ1-2; no definite D call. CDR1 is MDHEN, CDR2 SYDVKM, per germline. V lost 2 bases and J lost 4, with 11 bases in between. CDR3 length: 14 residues. The CDR3 reads CASSLRIHGYGYTF. DNA of the CDR3: TGTGCCAGCAGTTTAAGGATCCACGGCTATGGCTACACCTTC.

The rearrangement uses TRBV4-2 and TRBJ2-3, with 8 bases aligning to TRBD2. The length of the CDR3 is 17 residues. Germline assignment: CDR1 LGHNA and CDR2 YNFKEQ. The trim removed 1 base at V and 4 bases at J, leaving 10 bases unmatched. In DNA, the CDR3 is TGTGCCAGCAGCCAAGCTGGTCCCGGACTAGCTCCAGATACGCAGTATTTT. Its protein product is CASSQAGPGLAPDTQYF.

This chain joins TRBV27 and TRBJ2-2; D is tentatively TRBD1 or TRBD2 (5 bases each). Germline V lookup: CDR1 MNHEY, CDR2 SMNVEV (reference sequence). V was shortened by 3 bases and J by 6 bases, with 14 bases between the two germline ends. The CDR3 totals 15 residues. The CDR3 coding sequence is TGTGCCAGCAGTTTGTCGGGACCCCGCCCCGGGGAGCTGTTTTTT. Its protein product is CASSLSGPRPGELFF.

The chain carries TRBV14 and TRBJ1-1, with D unresolved. There are 12 residues in the CDR3. Germline-derived CDR1 and CDR2 are SGHDN and FVKESK. Trimming left V 8 bases short and J 4 bases short, with 11 bases between. For the CDR3, the DNA is TGTGCCAGCCATGGGCGGGGCACTGAAGCTTTCTTT. It specifies CASHGRGTEAFF.

This clone has just a few counts. CDR3 in DNA: TGTGCCAGCAGTCCCCGGGGCAGTCAACAGCAGTTCTTC. It yields the protein CASSPRGSQQQFF. J is TRBJ2-1 and V is TRBV25-1; the D gene could be TRBD1 or TRBD2 (5 bases each). This CDR3 contains 13 residues. V lost 5 bases and J lost 11, with 16 bases in between. Germline CDR1 and CDR2: MGHDK and SYGVNS.

V gene TRBV28 combines with J gene TRBJ1-2; tentatively, D is TRBD1 (5 bases). Per the germline V gene, CDR1 is MDHEN and CDR2 is SYDVKM. The CDR3 totals 11 residues. V was clipped by 7 bases and J by 7 bases, with 10 bases between them. The CDR3 coding sequence is TGTGCCAGCACCTCCGGGGGTGGCTACACCTTC. It specifies CASTSGGGYTF.

The rearrangement joins TRBV7-6 to TRBJ2-4, with 7 bases matching TRBD2. The V gene's germline CDR1 is SGHVS and CDR2 FNYEAQ. This CDR3 has 15 amino acids. The V gene end was trimmed by 1 base and the J gene end by 2 bases; junction bases not matched to a gene: 2. The CDR3 sequence: CASSLGGGSKNIQYF. Written as DNA, the CDR3 is TGTGCCAGCAGCTTAGGGGGGGGGTCCAAAAACATTCAGTACTTC.

The chain couples TRBV6-1 to TRBJ1-3; no clear D gene. The V gene lost 3 bases and the J gene lost 0 bases, with 3 bases spanning the gap. Per germline, CDR1 MNHNS and CDR2 SASEGT. The CDR3 consists of 13 residues. In DNA, the CDR3 is TGTGCCAGCAGTGACCCCTCTGGAAACACCATATATTTT. Its translation: CASSDPSGNTIYF.